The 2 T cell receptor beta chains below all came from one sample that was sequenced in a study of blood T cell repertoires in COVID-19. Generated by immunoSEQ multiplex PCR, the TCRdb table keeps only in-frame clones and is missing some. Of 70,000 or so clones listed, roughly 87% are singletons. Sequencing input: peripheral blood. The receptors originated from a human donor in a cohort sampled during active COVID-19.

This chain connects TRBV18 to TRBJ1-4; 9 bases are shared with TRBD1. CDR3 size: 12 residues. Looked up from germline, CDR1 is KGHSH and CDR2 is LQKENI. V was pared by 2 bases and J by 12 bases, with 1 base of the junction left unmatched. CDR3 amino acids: CASSPRTGELFF. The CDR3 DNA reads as TGTGCCAGCTCACCAAGGACAGGGGAACTGTTTTTT.

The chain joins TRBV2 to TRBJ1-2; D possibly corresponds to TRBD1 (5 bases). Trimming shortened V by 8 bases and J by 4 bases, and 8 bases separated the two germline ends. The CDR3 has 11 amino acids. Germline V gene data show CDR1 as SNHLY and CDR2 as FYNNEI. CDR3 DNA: TGTGCCAGCCTCCAGGGCTATGGCTACACCTTC. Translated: CASLQGYGYTF.